Below, 18 T cell receptor beta chains from the same sample are listed, as sequenced in a study of OX40 agonist ivuxolimab in advanced cancers. TCRdb keeps only in-frame clones here, not all; method: immunoSEQ multiplex PCR. Among approximately 82,000 clones, more than 80% were seen once, and the ten largest hold around 2.4%. The source material was CD4+ or CD8+ T cells sorted from blood, sampled in a trial of the OX40 agonist ivuxolimab. Receptors were obtained from an adult with an advanced solid tumor such as melanoma, head and neck, liver or kidney cancer.

The genes are TRBV5-1 and TRBJ2-3, with 10 bases aligning to TRBD2. V trimming: 0 bases; J trimming: 4 bases; junction bases outside the gene matches: 11. This CDR3 region has 18 residues. Germline CDR1 is SGHRS and CDR2 is YFSETQ. The CDR3 nucleotides are TGCGCCAGCAGCTTGGAGAGCGGGGGGGTTGCAGAAGCAGATACGCAGTATTTT. Translated, it gives CASSLESGGVAEADTQYF.

This clone was detected only a few times. The J gene is TRBJ2-1, the V gene TRBV15; 13 nucleotides align to TRBD2. This CDR3 is 16 amino acids long. The ends lost 1 base at V and 4 bases at J; junction bases unmatched: 1. CDR1 is LNHNV and CDR2 is YYDKDF in the germline V gene (reference sequence). CDR3 sequence: CATSRGTSGGYNEQFF. The CDR3 DNA sequence: TGTGCCACCAGCAGAGGGACTAGCGGGGGTTACAATGAGCAGTTCTTC.

This chain joins TRBV19 and TRBJ1-5, with D possibly TRBD1 on 5 matching bases. The V gene lost 6 bases and the J gene lost 4 bases, with 16 bases spanning the gap. CDR3 length equals 15 residues. Germline values: CDR1 LNHDA, CDR2 SQIVND (reference sequence). In DNA, the CDR3 is TGTGCCAGTAGGGGTCTGGGGGGAACAAATCAGCCCCAGCATTTT. As protein: CASRGLGGTNQPQHF.

This clone was picked up one time. This chain connects TRBV19 to TRBJ1-5; 7 bases are a match to TRBD1. This CDR3 has 15 amino acids. Germline V lookup: CDR1 LNHDA, CDR2 SQIVND (reference sequence). Trimming took 5 bases from V and 2 from J; bases not matched to a gene: 6. CDR3 residues: CASSSIDRGNQPQHF. DNA of the CDR3: TGTGCCAGTAGTTCGATTGACAGGGGCAATCAGCCCCAGCATTTT.

The J gene is TRBJ2-7, the V gene TRBV11-2; D might be TRBD2 (5 bases). The CDR3 spans 14 residues. The ends were cut back, 1 base at V and 6 bases at J, with 13 bases in the middle. Germline V lookup: CDR1 SGHAT, CDR2 FQNNGV. The CDR3 is CASSLGSARGEQYF. The CDR3 DNA reads as TGTGCCAGCAGCTTAGGATCGGCCCGGGGCGAGCAGTACTTC.

Comment on this clone: Other DNA variants within this sample encode the same CDR3. The V call is TRBV9, the J call TRBJ2-3, with TRBD2 identical over 14 bases. This CDR3 spans 16 amino acids. Germline V gives CDR1 SGDLS, CDR2 YYNGEE. J gave up 3 bases and V 2 bases, and 2 bases lay outside the gene matches. CDR3 DNA: TGTGCCAGCAGCGTGGGGACTAGCGGGGGTACAGATACGCAGTATTTT. Amino acids: CASSVGTSGGTDTQYF. Looking up the rest from reference TRBV9 and TRBJ2-3 gives the full variable domain: DSGVTQTPKHLITATGQRVTLRCSPRSGDLSVYWYQQSLDQGLQFLIQYYNGEERAKGNILERFSAQQFPDLHSELNLSSLELGDSALYFCASSVGTSGGTDTQYFGPGTRLTVL.

The V and J genes are TRBV5-8 and TRBJ1-6; D perhaps matches TRBD1 (5 bases). V shed 1 base and J shed 17 bases, with 13 bases lying between them. CDR1 SGHTS and CDR2 YDEGEE come from the germline V gene. CDR3 length: 12 residues. CDR3 region: CASSLRSGVIHF. The CDR3 nucleotides read TGTGCCAGCAGCTTGCGCTCGGGGGTTATCCACTTT.

The genes are TRBV4-1 and TRBJ2-3, with 10 bases lining up with TRBD2. The CDR3 totals 17 residues. The ends lost 2 bases at V and 1 base at J; junction bases unmatched: 6. The V gene's germline CDR1 is MGHRA and CDR2 YSYEKL. DNA of the CDR3: TGCGCCAGCAGCCAAACATTTCTAGCGGGGGGCACAGATACGCAGTATTTT. Translation: CASSQTFLAGGTDTQYF.

V gene TRBV11-2 combines with J gene TRBJ1-4; the D is unclear. Trimming removed 3 bases from V and 6 bases from J, with 17 bases in between. This CDR3 region has 16 residues. Per the germline V gene, CDR1 is SGHAT and CDR2 is FQNNGV. DNA for the CDR3: TGTGCCAGCAGCTTCCATTCCTGGACGGGCGATGAAAAACTGTTTTTT. Its protein is CASSFHSWTGDEKLFF.

The chain has TRBV9 and TRBJ2-1; D tentatively reads TRBD1 or TRBD2 (5 bases each). Germline CDR1 SGDLS, CDR2 YYNGEE. V was trimmed by 3 bases and J by 8 bases, leaving 18 bases between them. The CDR3 is 15 residues long. In DNA, the CDR3 is TGTGCCAGCAGCGCCCACGTCGTGGGGACCGATGAGCAGTTCTTC. Encoded protein: CASSAHVVGTDEQFF.

This clone was observed many times. The chain is built from TRBV10-2 and TRBJ1-5, with a tentative D call TRBD1 (5 bases). The germline CDR1 and CDR2 sequences are WSHSY and SAAADI. Trimming took off 7 bases at V and 3 bases at J, with 10 bases between the two ends. The CDR3 is 13 residues long. CDR3 bases: TGCGCCAGCACCAGACAGCTCAATCAGCCCCAGCATTTT. It encodes CASTRQLNQPQHF.

The genes are TRBV2 and TRBJ2-4, with TRBD1 matching over 7 bases. The trim removed 4 bases at V and 5 bases at J, leaving 5 bases unmatched. The CDR3 has 14 residues. CDR1 SNHLY and CDR2 FYNNEI come from the germline V gene. CDR3 residues: CASSATGVENIQYF. The CDR3 nucleotides are TGTGCCAGCAGTGCAACAGGGGTGGAAAACATTCAGTACTTC.

The chain employs TRBV7-2 and TRBJ1-1; D is undetermined. The germline V and J ends were trimmed by 0 bases and 1 base, with 6 bases remaining between them. The CDR3 contains 14 residues. Germline assignment: CDR1 SGHTA and CDR2 FQGNSA. CDR3 nucleotide sequence: TGTGCCAGCAGCTTAGCGGGCAAGAACACTGAAGCTTTCTTT. It encodes CASSLAGKNTEAFF.

This clone was counted a single time. The chain employs TRBV7-2 and TRBJ2-3; D uncertain. The CDR3 is 13 amino acids. With 4 bases removed from V and 2 bases from J, the gap between germline ends came to 7 bases. Looked up from germline, CDR1 is SGHTA and CDR2 is FQGNSA. The CDR3 spells CASSSRVTDTQYF. Here the CDR3 DNA reads TGTGCCAGCAGCTCCCGGGTCACAGATACGCAGTATTTT.

This rearrangement joins TRBV29-1 to TRBJ2-7; perhaps TRBD2 as D (6 bases). V lost 7 bases and J 4 bases, leaving 17 bases between the germline ends. This CDR3 contains 13 residues. CDR1 is SQVTM, CDR2 ANQGSEA, per germline. This CDR3 is CSAKWGDLYEQYF. The CDR3 DNA reads TGCAGCGCTAAATGGGGGGACTTATACGAGCAGTACTTC.

V gene TRBV5-1 combines with J gene TRBJ1-2, with 7 bases lining up with TRBD1. The germline gives CDR1 SGHRS, CDR2 YFSETQ. The CDR3 runs to 14 residues. V lost 4 bases, J lost 8 bases, and 11 bases stayed unmatched. In nucleotides, the CDR3 is TGCGCCAGCAGCCAGGGGGTAGGGGCATTCGGCTACACCTTC. Residues: CASSQGVGAFGYTF.

The rearrangement uses TRBV28 and TRBJ1-4, with a possible D match to TRBD1 (6 bases). V lost 6 bases and J 7 bases, leaving 15 bases between the germline ends. Per the germline V gene, CDR1 is MDHEN and CDR2 is SYDVKM. CDR3 length: 14 residues. The chain's CDR3 is CASRGGPRGEKLFF. DNA of the CDR3: TGTGCCAGCAGGGGGGGGCCCCGGGGTGAAAAACTGTTTTTT.

Here the CDR3 DNA reads TGTGCCAGCGGTGCGGGAATTACTAGCAATCAGCCCCAGCATTTT. Translated: CASGAGITSNQPQHF. V usage is TRBV6-1 and J usage is TRBJ1-5; D unresolved. The CDR3 loop spans 15 amino acids. Trimming took off 8 bases at V and 0 bases at J, with 14 bases between the two ends. Germline CDR1 is MNHNS and CDR2 is SASEGT.